The T cell receptor beta chain described here comes from a study of cytomegalovirus exposure and HLA in healthy donors. V was cut by 3 bases and J by 2 bases, with 13 bases left in between. Germline V gene data show CDR1 as LNHDA and CDR2 as SQIVND (reference sequence). The CDR3 runs to 15 residues. A single count supports this clone. Researchers ran the PCR with 60 Vbeta and 13 Jbeta primers. Sequenced by immunoSEQ multiplex PCR; TCRdb stores in-frame clones only, minus some. The sample consists of 100,000 to 150,000 clones, more than 80% of them appearing once. The origin of this receptor is a woman aged 40 to 49 in good health and CMV-seropositive. What was sequenced was PBMCs. V is TRBV19 and J is TRBJ2-5; TRBD2 might be the D (5 bases). The CDR3 DNA is TGTGCCAGTAGTATCTCTCATAGCGCACAAGAGACCCAGTACTTC. It encodes CASSISHSAQETQYF.